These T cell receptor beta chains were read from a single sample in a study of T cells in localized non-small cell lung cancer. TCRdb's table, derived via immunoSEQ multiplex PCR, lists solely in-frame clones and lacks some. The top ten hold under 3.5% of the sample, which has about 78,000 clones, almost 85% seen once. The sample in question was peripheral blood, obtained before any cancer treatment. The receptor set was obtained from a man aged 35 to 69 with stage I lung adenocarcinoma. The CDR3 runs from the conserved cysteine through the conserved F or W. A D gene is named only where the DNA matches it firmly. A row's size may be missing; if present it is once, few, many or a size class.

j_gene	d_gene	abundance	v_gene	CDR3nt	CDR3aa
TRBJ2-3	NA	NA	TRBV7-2	TGTGCCAGCATTGACTCGGGGTTATCAGATACGCAGTATTTT	CASIDSGLSDTQYF
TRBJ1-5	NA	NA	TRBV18	TGTGCCAGCTCACCACAGAGTGGCAATCAGCCCCAGCATTTT	CASSPQSGNQPQHF
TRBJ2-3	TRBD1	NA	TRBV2	TGTGCCAGCAGTGTCGAAAGGGGGCGGGATACGCAGTATTTT	CASSVERGRDTQYF
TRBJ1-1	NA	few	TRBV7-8	TGTGCCAGCAGCCCCAGCTTTCAGGTGAACACTGAAGCTTTCTTT	CASSPSFQVNTEAFF
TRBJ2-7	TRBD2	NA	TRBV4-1	TGCGCCAGCAGCTACGGGACTAGCGGGGGGAAGTACGAGCAGTACTTC	CASSYGTSGGKYEQYF
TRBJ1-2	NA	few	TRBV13	TGTGCCAGCAGCTTGGAGGGGCACAGCTATGGCTACACCTTC	CASSLEGHSYGYTF
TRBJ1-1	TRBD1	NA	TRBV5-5	TGTGCCAGCAGCTTGTTGCCGGGACAGGGATCCTTCATGAACACTGAAGCTTTCTTT	CASSLLPGQGSFMNTEAFF
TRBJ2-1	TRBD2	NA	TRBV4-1	TGCGCCAGCAGCCCCATCCCTGGGGTAGCGGGGGGGCCTGAGCAGTTCTTC	CASSPIPGVAGGPEQFF
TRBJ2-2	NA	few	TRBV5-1	TGCGCCAGCAGTCAAGACACCGGGGAGCTGTTTTTT	CASSQDTGELFF
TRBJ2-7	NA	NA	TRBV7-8	TGTGCCAGCAGCTTAGCGCAACGAAGCTCCTACGAGCAGTACTTC	CASSLAQRSSYEQYF
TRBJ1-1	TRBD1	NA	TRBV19	TGTGCCAGTTTGGGACAGTTGAACACTGAAGCTTTCTTT	CASLGQLNTEAFF
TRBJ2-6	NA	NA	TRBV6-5	TGTGCCAGCAGACTTCAGAAACCTGGGGCCAACATCCTGACTTTC	CASRLQKPGANILTF
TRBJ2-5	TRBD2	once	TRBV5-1	TGCGCCAGCAGCTTGGAGTCAGCGGGGACCGGCGGAGAGACCCAGTACTTC	CASSLESAGTGGETQYF
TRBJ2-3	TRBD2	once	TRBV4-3	TGCGCCAGCAGCCAAGATTTGAGCGGGGGGACTAGCACAGATACGCAGTATTTT	CASSQDLSGGTSTDTQYF
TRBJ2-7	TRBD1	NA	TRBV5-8	TGTGCCAGCAGCGTAGAGGACAGGGTTTGGGGGCAGTACTTC	CASSVEDRVWGQYF
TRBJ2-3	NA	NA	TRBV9	TGTGCCAGCAGTGGAGGGGGCACGACAGATACGCAGTATTTT	CASSGGGTTDTQYF
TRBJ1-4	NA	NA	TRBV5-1	TGCGCCAGTTGCTTGGGGACTTTTAATGAAAAACTGTTTTTT	CASCLGTFNEKLFF
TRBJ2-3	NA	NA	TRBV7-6	TGTGCCAGCAGCCTAGGGATGCGGACAGATACGCAGTATTTT	CASSLGMRTDTQYF
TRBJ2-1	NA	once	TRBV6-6	TGTGCCAGCAGCCGCGTTGTCGCCCCCCCATCCAATGAGCAGTTCTTC	CASSRVVAPPSNEQFF
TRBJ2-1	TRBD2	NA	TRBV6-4	TGTGCCAGCAGTGGTAGCGGGGGGATTGAGCAGTTCTTC	CASSGSGGIEQFF
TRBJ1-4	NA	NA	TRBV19	TGTGCCAGTAAGCAGGGCCTCTTTAATGAAAAACTGTTTTTT	CASKQGLFNEKLFF
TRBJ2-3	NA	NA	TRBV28	TGTGCCAGCAGTTCCGGAGAAACATGGGCTGATACGCAGTATTTT	CASSSGETWADTQYF
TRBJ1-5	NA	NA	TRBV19	TGTGCCAGTGCGGATAGGACGAATCAGCCCCAGCATTTT	CASADRTNQPQHF
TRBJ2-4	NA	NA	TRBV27	TGTGCCAGCAGTTTGAGGGGCACTATAGCCAAAAACATTCAGTACTTC	CASSLRGTIAKNIQYF
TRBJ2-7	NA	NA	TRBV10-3	TGTGCCAGCAGGATGGGCAGTGAACGGCAGTACTTC	CASRMGSERQYF
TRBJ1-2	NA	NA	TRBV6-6	TGTGCCAGCAGTTCCACGGACAGATCTAACTATGGCTACACCTTC	CASSSTDRSNYGYTF
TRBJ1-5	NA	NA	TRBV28	TGTGCCAGCAGTTTAGGGGCCCCCGGCAATCAGCCCCAGCATTTT	CASSLGAPGNQPQHF
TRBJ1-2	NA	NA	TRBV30	TGTGCCTGGAGTGTACAGATCCAGGATGGCTACACCTTC	CAWSVQIQDGYTF
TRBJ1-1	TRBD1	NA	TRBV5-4	TGTGCCAGCAGCTTGGCCGGACAGGGGGCGCGTGGGTCTTTCTTT	CASSLAGQGARGSFF
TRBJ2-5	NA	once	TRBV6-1	TGTGCCAGCATGCGAGGGCCCCAAGAGACCCAGTACTTC	CASMRGPQETQYF
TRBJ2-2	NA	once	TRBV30	TGTGCCTGGAGTCCCAGCCCAATTAGCGGACCTCTGAAGGCCGGGGAGCTGTTTTTT	CAWSPSPISGPLKAGELFF
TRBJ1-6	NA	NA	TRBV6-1	TGTGCCAGTCAATTCCAGGGCGCAAATTCACCCCTCCACTTT	CASQFQGANSPLHF
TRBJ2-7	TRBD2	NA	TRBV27	TGTGCCAGCAGTTCCCTTGGGCTAGCGGGAGGGAGGTACGAGCAGTACTTC	CASSSLGLAGGRYEQYF
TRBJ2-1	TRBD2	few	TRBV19	TGTGCCAGTACCCCCCTAGCGGGAGGGCCCAATGAGCAGTTCTTC	CASTPLAGGPNEQFF
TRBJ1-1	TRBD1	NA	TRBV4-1	TGCGCCAGCAGCCAAGGGATGCGACAGGGCCTATATACTGAAGCTTTCTTT	CASSQGMRQGLYTEAFF
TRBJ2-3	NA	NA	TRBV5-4	TGTGCCAGCAGCCAGAAAACTAGTTTCGATACGCAGTATTTT	CASSQKTSFDTQYF